This T cell receptor (beta chain) was obtained from a study of cytotoxic CD8 clonotypes in ibrutinib-treated CLL. The sample holds one count of this clone. Its cognate antigen is unknown. The TCR beta libraries used 2 to 2.5 micrograms of genomic DNA that came from cryopreserved PBMCs. CDR3 length: 14 amino acids. Germline V lookup: CDR1 SGHTA, CDR2 FQGNSA. Trimming removed 1 base from V and 2 bases from J, with 7 bases in between. Data came from immunoSEQ multiplex PCR; TCRdb stores just in-frame clones and leaves some out. Of 150,000 to 200,000 clones listed, roughly 77% are singletons. General study points: Timing of sampling differed between sustained-remission and progressing patients. Public clonotypes were rare and shrank or held steady on treatment.

The chain employs TRBV7-2 and TRBJ2-3; D is unresolved. The TCR comes from a human donor with chronic lymphocytic leukemia. The material sequenced was PBMCs, taken after 12 months of ibrutinib treatment. CDR3 sequence: CASSLDGNTDTQYF. CDR3 sequence (DNA): TGTGCCAGCAGCTTAGACGGAAACACAGATACGCAGTATTTT.